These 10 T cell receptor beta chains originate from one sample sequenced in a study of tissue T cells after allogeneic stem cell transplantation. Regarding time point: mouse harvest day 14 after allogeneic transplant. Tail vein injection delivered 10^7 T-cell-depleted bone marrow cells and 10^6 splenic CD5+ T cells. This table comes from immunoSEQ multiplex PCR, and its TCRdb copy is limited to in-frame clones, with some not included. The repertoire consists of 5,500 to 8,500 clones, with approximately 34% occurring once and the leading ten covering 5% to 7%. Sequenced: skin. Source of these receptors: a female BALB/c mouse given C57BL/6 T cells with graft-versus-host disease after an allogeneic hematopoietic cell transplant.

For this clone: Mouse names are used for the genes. CDR3: CASSLRQGRAEQFF. The sequenced CDR3 bases are TGTGCCAGCAGTCTTAGGCAGGGGAGAGCTGAGCAGTTC. The chain is built from TRBV24 and TRBJ2-1, with TRBD1 as a possible D gene (6 bases). The read stops 1 residue short of the end of the CDR3; the missing end is completed from the germline J gene. V lost 3 bases to trimming and J lost 7 bases, with 13 bases between them. CDR1 and CDR2 from the germline V gene are KGHTA and FRNEEI. This CDR3 comprises 14 residues.

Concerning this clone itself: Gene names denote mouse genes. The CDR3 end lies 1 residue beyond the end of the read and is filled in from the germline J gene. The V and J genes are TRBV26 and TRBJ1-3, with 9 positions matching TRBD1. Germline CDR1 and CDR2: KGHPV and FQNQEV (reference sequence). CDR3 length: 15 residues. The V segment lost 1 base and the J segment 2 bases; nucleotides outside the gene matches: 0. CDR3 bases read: TGTGCCAGCAGTCTGTGGACAGGGGCTGGAAATACGCTCTAT. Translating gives CASSLWTGAGNTLY. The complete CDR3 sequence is CASSLWTGAGNTLYF.

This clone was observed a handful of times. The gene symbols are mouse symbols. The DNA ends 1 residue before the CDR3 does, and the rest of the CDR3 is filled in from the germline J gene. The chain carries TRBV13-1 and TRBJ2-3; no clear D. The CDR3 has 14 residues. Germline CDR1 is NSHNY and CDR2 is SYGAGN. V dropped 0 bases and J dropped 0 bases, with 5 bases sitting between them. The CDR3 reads CASSDGSSAETLYF. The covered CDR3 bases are TGTGCCAGCAGTGATGGGTCTAGTGCAGAAACGCTGTAT.

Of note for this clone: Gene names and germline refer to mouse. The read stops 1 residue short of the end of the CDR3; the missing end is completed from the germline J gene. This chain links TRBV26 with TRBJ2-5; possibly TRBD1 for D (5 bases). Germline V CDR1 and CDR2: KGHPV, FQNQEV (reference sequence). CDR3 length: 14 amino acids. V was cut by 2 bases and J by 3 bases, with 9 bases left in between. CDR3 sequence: CASSLTGGQDTQYF. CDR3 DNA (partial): TGTGCCAGCAGTCTGACAGGAGGGCAAGACACCCAGTAC.

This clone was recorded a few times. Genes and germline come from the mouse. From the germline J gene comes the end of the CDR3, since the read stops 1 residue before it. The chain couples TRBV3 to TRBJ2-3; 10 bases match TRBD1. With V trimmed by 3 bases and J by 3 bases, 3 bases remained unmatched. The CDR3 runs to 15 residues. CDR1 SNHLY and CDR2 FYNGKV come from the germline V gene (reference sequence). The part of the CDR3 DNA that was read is TGTGCCAGCAGCTTCAGACAGGGGGCCGCAGAAACGCTGTAT. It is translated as CASSFRQGAAETLY. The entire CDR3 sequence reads CASSFRQGAAETLYF.

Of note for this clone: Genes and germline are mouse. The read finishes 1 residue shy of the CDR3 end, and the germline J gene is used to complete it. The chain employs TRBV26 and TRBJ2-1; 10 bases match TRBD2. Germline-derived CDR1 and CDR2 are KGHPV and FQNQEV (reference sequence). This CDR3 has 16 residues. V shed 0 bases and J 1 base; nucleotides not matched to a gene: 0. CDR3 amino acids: CASSLSWGGNYAEQFF. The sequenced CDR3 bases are TGTGCCAGCAGTCTGTCCTGGGGGGGCAACTATGCTGAGCAGTTC.

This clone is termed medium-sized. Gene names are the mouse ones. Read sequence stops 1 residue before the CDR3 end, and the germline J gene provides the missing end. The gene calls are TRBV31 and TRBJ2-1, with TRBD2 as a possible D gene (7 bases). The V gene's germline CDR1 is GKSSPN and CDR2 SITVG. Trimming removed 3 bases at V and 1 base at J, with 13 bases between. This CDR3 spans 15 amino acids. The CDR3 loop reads CAWRRWGLNYAEQFF. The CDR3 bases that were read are TGTGCCTGGAGGCGCTGGGGGCTAAACTATGCTGAGCAGTTC.

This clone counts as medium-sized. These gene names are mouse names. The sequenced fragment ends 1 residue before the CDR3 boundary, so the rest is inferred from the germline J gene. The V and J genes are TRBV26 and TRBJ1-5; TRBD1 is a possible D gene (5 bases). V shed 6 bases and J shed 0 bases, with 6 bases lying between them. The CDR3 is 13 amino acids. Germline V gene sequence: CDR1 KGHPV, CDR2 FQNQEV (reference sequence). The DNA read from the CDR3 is TGTGCCAGCAGGGACAATAACAACCAGGCTCCGCTT. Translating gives CASRDNNNQAPL. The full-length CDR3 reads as CASRDNNNQAPLF.

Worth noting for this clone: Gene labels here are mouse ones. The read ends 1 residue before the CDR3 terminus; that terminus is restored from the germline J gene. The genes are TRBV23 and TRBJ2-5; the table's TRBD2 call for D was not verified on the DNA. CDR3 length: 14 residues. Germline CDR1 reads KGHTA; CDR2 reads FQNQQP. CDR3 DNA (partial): TGCTCCAGCAGTCACCGGACTGGGGGGGACACCCAGTAC. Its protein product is CSSSHRTGGDTQY. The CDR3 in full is CSSSHRTGGDTQYF.

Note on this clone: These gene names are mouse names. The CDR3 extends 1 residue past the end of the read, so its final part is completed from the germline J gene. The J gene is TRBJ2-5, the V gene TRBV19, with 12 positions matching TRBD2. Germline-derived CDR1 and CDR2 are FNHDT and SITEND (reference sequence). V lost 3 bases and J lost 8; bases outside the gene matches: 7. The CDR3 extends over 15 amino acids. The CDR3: CASSTGLGGAGTQYF. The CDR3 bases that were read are TGTGCCAGCAGTACCGGACTGGGGGGGGCGGGCACCCAGTAC.